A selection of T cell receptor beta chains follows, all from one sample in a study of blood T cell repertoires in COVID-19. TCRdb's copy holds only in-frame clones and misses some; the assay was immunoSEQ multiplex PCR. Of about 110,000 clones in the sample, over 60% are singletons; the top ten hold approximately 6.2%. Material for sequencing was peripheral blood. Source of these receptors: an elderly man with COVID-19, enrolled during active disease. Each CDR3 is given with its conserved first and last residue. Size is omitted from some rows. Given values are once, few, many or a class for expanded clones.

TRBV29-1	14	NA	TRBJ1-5	CSDLTGGEHQPQHF
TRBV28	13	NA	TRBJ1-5	CASSGGDNQPQHF
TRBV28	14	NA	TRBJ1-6	CASSLTQVSSPLHF
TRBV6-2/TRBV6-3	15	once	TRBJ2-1	CASSYLGGRGDEQFF
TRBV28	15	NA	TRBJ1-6	CASSGQGRGNSPLHF
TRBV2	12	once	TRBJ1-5	CASRRIGQPQHF
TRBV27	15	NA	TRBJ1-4	CASSLRDSLNEKLFF
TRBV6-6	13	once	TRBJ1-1	CASSTGSGREAFF
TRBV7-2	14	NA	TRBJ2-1	CASSLSQVGHEQFF
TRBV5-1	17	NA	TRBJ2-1	CASSLRASGSGSDEQFF
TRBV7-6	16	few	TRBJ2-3	CASSSQAGGSTDTQYF
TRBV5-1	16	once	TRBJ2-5	CASSFRDRGSGETQYF
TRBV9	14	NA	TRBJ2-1	CASSPQATNNEQFF
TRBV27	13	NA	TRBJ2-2	CATSGGRAGELFF
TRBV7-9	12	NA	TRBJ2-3	CASSANIDTQYF
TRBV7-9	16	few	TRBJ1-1	CASSLAEVTVDTEAFF
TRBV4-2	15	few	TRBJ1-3	CASSSTKEAGNTIYF
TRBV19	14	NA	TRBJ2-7	CASSSPGHSYEQYF
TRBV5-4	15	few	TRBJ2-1	CASSFGTSGSDEQFF
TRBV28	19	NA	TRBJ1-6	CASSSQKDIAGGYNSPLHF
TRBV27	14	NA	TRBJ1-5	CASSLGQFNQPQHF
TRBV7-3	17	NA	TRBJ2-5	CASSLRGGLAGFETQYF
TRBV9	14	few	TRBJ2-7	CASSPGRNSYEQYF
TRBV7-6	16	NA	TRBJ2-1	CASSPRGLAESNEQFF
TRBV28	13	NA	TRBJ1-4	CASSPFGYEKLFF
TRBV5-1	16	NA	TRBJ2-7	CASRGGLAGARNEQYF
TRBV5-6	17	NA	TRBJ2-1	CASSLGTSGSSYNEQFF
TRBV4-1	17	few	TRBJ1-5	CASSHPLKGDRDQPQHF
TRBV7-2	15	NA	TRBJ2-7	CASSLLNGGSYEQYF
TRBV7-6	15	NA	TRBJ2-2	CASSRDNANTGELFF